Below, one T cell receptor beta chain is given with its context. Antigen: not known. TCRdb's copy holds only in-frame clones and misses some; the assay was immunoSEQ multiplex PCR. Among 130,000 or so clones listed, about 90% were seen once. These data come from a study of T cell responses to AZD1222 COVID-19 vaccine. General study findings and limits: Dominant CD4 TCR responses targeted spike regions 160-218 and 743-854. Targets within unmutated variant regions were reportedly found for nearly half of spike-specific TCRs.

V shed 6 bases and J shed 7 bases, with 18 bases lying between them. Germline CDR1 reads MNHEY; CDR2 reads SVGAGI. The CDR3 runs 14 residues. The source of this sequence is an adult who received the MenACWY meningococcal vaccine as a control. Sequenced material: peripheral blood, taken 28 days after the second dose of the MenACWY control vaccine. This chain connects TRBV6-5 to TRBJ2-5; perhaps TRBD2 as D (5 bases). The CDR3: CASSRGLSHGTQYF. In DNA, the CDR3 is TGTGCCAGCAGCCGAGGACTGAGCCACGGGACCCAGTACTTC.